A single T cell receptor (beta chain) is shown here with its context. The antigen is undetermined. A much larger clone lies one base from this, so it may be a read error. Unique molecular identifiers featured in each of the TCR beta cDNA libraries. The T cell input of about 0.85 to 10 million gave around 450,000 cDNA molecules. A single record per CDR3 protein comes from TCRdb applying MiXCR to the PCR reads. Of approximately 260,000 distinct CDR3 sequences detected, 35% to 45% appear once; the ten largest clones hold approximately 4.6%. This specimen belongs to a study of post-analysis software for immune sequencing data. This CDR3 region has 15 residues. Per the germline V gene, CDR1 is LNHNV and CDR2 is YYDKDF (reference sequence). The study, taken as a whole, reports: For normalized Chao1 diversity, multiple sclerosis patients scored significantly lower than controls did. Roughly five TRBV segments appeared more often in patients than in controls, and TRBV5-6, TRBV5-1 and TRBV20-1 were among these.

The sequence was obtained from a girl aged 5 to 17 with multiple sclerosis. Sample: blood. V gene TRBV15 combines with J gene TRBJ2-5, with D possibly TRBD1 on 5 matching bases. CDR3 nucleotides: TGTGCCACCGGCAGAGAAGGGGATCCTAGGGGGACCCAGTACTTC. Protein product: CATGREGDPRGTQYF.